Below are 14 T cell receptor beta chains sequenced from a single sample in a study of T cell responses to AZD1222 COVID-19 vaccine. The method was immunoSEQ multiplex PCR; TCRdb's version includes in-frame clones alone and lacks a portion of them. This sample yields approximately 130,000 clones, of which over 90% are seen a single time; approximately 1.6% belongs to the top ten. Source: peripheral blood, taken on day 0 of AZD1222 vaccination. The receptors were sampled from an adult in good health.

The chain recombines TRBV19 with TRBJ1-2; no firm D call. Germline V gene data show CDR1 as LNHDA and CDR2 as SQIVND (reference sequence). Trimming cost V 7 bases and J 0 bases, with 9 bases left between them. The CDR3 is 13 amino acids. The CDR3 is CASKDRSNYGYTF. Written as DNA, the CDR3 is TGTGCCAGTAAGGATCGATCTAACTATGGCTACACCTTC. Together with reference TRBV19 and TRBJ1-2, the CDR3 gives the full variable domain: DGGITQSPKYLFRKEGQNVTLSCEQNLNHDAMYWYRQDPGQGLRLIYYSQIVNDFQKGDIAEGYSVSREKKESFPLTVTSAQKNPTAFYLCASKDRSNYGYTFGSGTRLTVV.

The CDR3 sequence: CASSSTSGSYNEQFF. In DNA, the CDR3 is TGTGCCAGCAGCTCAACTAGCGGCTCCTACAATGAGCAGTTCTTC. The rearrangement links TRBV5-6 to TRBJ2-1; 8 bases match TRBD2. The CDR3 totals 15 residues. V was clipped by 3 bases and J by 0 bases; unmatched bases: 2. CDR1 and CDR2 from the germline V gene are SGHDT and YYEEEE.

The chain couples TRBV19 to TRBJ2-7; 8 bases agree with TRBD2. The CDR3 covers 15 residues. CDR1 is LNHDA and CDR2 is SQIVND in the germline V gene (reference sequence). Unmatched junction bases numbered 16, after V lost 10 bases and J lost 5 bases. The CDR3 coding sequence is TGTGCCACTGGGCGGTCTGGTAGCGGGGACCACGAGCAGTACTTC. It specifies CATGRSGSGDHEQYF. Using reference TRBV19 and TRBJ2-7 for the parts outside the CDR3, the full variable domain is DGGITQSPKYLFRKEGQNVTLSCEQNLNHDAMYWYRQDPGQGLRLIYYSQIVNDFQKGDIAEGYSVSREKKESFPLTVTSAQKNPTAFYLCATGRSGSGDHEQYFGPGTRLTVT.

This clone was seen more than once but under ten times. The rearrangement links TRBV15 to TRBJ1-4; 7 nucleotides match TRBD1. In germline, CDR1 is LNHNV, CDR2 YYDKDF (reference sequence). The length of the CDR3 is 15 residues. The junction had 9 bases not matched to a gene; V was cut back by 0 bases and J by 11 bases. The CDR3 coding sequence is TGTGCCACCAGCAGAGATAGACAGGGTCCCGGGAAACTGTTTTTT. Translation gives CATSRDRQGPGKLFF.

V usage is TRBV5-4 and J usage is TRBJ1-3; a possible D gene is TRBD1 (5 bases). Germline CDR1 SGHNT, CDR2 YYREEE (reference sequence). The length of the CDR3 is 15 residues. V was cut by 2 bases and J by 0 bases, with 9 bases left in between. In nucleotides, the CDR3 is TGTGCCAGCAGCTTACAGGCAAACTCTGGAAACACCATATATTTT. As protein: CASSLQANSGNTIYF.

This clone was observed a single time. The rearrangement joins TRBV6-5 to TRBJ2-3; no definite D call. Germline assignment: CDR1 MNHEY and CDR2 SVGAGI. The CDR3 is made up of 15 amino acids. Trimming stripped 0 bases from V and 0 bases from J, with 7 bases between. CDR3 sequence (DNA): TGTGCCAGCAGTTACTCTGGGCGAAGCACAGATACGCAGTATTTT. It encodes CASSYSGRSTDTQYF.

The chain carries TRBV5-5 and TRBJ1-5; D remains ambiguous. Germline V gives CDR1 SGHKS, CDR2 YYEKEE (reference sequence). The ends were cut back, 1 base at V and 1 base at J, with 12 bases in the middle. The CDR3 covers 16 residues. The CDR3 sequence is CASSLSEHQSNQPQHF. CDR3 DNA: TGTGCCAGCAGCTTGTCGGAACACCAAAGCAATCAGCCCCAGCATTTT.

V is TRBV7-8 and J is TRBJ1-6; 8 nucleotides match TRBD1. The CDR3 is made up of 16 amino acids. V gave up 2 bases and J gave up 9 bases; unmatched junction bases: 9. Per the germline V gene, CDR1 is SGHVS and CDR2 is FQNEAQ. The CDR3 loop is CASSLSSPDRGSPLHF. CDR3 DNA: TGTGCCAGCAGCTTAAGCTCCCCCGACAGGGGTTCACCCCTCCACTTT.

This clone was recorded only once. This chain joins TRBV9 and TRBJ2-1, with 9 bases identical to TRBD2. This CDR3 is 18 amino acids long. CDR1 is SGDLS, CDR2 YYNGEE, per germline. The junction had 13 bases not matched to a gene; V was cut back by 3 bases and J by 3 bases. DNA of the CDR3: TGTGCCAGCAGCGGCCCTCGGGCTAGCGGGACCAACTACAATGAGCAGTTCTTC. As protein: CASSGPRASGTNYNEQFF.

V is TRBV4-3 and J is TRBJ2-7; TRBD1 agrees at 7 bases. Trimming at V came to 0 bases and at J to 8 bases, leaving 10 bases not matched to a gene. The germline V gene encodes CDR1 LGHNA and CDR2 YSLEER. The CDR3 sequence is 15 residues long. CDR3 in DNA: TGCGCCAGCAGCCAAGATCGGGGCAGGGGGTTCCAGCAGTACTTC. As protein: CASSQDRGRGFQQYF.

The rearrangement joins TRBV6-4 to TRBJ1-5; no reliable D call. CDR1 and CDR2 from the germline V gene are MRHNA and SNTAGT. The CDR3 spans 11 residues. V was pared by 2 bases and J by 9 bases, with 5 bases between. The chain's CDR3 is CASSDGGPQHF. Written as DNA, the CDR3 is TGTGCCAGCAGTGACGGTGGGCCCCAGCATTTT.

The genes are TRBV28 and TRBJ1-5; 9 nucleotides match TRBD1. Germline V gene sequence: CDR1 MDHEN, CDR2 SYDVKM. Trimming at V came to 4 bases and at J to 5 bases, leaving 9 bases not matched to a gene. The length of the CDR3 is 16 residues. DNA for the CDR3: TGTGCCAGCAGTTCCCCCGGGACAGGGAGGTATCAGCCCCAGCATTTT. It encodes CASSSPGTGRYQPQHF. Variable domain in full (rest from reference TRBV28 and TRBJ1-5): DVKVTQSSRYLVKRTGEKVFLECVQDMDHENMFWYRQDPGLGLRLIYFSYDVKMKEKGDIPEGYSVSREKKERFSLILESASTNQTSMYLCASSSPGTGRYQPQHFGDGTRLSIL.

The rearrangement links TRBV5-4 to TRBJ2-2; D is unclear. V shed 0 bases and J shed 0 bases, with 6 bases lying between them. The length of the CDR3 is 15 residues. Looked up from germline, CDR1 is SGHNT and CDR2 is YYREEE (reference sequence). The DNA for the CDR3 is TGTGCCAGCAGCTTGGGACGGCCGAACACCGGGGAGCTGTTTTTT. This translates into CASSLGRPNTGELFF.

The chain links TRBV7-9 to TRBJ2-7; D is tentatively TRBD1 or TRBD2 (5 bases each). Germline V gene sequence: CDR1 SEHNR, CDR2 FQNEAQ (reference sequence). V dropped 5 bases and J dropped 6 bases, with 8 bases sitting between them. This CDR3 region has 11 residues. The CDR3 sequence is CASSPGPEQYF. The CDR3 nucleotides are TGTGCCAGCAGCCCGGGGCCCGAGCAGTACTTC.